This TCR beta chain was sequenced for a study of identical twins. Study findings and constraints: With beta out-of-frame sequences, excess sharing by twins was weaker.

As to this clonotype: Its antigen is undetermined.

Template switching, a step in the protocol, added a universal primer site, and cDNA carried unique molecular identifiers. One entry per CDR3 protein results from TCRdb running MiXCR on the 5' RACE reads. The sample holds 450,000 to 650,000 distinct CDR3 sequences, 9.5% to 10% seen once. Trimming took 4 bases from V and 4 from J; bases not matched to a gene: 11. The CDR3 is made up of 17 amino acids. Germline V gives CDR1 SGHRS, CDR2 YFSETQ. This sample was also put to use in a study of yellow fever vaccine responses in identical twins.

This receptor was obtained from a young woman in good health. Material for sequencing was PBMCs. The chain is built from TRBV5-1 and TRBJ2-7, with 13 positions matching TRBD2. The CDR3 bases are TGCGCCAGCAGCCCAGTGGGACTAGCGGGACCAACTTACGAGCAGTACTTC. Translated, it gives CASSPVGLAGPTYEQYF.